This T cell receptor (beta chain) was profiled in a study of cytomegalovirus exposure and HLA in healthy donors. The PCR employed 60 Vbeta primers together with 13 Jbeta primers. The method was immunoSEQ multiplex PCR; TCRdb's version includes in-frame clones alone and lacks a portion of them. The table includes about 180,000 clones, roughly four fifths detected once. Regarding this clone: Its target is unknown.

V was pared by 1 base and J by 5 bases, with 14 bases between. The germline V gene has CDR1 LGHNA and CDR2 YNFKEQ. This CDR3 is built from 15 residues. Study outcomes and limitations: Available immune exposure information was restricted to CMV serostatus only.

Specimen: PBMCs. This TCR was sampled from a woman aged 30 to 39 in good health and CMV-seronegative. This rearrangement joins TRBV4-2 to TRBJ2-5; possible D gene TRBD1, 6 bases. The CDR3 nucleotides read TGTGCCAGCAGCCAAGGCCCTACAGGGCCGGAGACCCAGTACTTC. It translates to CASSQGPTGPETQYF.